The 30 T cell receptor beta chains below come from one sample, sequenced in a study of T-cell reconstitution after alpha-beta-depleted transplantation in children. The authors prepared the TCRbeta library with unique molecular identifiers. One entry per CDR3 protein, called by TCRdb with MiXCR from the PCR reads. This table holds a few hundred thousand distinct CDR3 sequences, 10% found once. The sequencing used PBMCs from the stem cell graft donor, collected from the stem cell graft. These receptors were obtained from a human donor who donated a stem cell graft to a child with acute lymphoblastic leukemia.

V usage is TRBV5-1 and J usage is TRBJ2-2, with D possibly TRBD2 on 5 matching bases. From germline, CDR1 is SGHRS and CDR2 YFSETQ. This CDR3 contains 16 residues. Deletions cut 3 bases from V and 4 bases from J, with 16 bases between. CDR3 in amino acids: CASSSRGLLSTGELFF. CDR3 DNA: TGCGCCAGCAGCTCGAGAGGGCTTCTATCCACCGGGGAGCTGTTTTTT.

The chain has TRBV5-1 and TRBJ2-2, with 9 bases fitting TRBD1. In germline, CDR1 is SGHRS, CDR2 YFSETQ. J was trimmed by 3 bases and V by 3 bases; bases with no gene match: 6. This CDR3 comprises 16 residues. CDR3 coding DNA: TGCGCCAGCAGCTGGGACAGGGAAGTGGACACCGGGGAGCTGTTTTTT. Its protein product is CASSWDREVDTGELFF.

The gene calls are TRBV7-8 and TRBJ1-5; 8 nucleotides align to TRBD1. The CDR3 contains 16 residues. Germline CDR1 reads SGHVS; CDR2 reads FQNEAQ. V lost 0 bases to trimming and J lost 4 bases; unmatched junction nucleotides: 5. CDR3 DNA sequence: TGTGCCAGCAGCTTAGCCTCGACAGGGGTGAATCAGCCCCAGCATTTT. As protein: CASSLASTGVNQPQHF. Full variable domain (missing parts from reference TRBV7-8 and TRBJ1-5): GAGVSQSPRYKVAKRGQDVALRCDPISGHVSLFWYQQALGQGPEFLTYFQNEAQLDKSGLPSDRFFAERPEGSVSTLKIQRTQQEDSAVYLCASSLASTGVNQPQHFGDGTRLSIL.

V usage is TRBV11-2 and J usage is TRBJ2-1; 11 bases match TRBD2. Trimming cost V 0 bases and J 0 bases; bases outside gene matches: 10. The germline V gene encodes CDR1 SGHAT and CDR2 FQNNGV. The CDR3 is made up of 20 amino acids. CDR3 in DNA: TGTGCCAGCAGCTTAGATGCGCTACTAGCGGGGGATAGCTCCTACAATGAGCAGTTCTTC. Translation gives CASSLDALLAGDSSYNEQFF.

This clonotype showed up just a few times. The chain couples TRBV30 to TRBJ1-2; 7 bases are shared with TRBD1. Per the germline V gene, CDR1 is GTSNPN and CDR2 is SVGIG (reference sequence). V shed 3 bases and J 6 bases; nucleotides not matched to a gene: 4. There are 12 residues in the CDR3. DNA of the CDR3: TGTGCCTGGAGGGCAGGGGGTGATGGCTACACCTTC. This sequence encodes CAWRAGGDGYTF.

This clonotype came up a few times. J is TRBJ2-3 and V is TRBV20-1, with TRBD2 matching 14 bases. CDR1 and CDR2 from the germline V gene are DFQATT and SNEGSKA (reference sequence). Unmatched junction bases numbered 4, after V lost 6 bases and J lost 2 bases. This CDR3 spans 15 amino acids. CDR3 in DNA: TGCAGTGCCCCGACTAGCGGGAGGGCCACAGATACGCAGTATTTT. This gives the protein CSAPTSGRATDTQYF.

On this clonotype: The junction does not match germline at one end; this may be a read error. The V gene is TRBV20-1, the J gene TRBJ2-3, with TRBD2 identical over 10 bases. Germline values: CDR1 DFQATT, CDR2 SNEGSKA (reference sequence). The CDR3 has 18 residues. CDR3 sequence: CSARGGYLAGVGTNTQYF. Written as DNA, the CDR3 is TGCAGTGCTAGAGGGGGATATCTAGCGGGAGTGGGCACAAATACGCAGTATTTT.

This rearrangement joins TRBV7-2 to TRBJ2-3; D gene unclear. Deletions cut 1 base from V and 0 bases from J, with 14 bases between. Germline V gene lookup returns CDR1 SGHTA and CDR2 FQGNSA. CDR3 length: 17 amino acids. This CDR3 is CASSLGAGGPSTDTQYF. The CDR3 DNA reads TGTGCCAGCAGCTTAGGGGCTGGCGGACCGAGCACAGATACGCAGTATTTT.

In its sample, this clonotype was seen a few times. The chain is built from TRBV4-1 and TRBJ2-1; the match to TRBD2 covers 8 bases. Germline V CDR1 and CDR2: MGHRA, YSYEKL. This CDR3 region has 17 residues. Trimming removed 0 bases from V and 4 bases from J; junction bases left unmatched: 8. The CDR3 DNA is TGCGCCAGCAGCCAAGATCGAGCGGGGGTTCCTTACAATGAGCAGTTCTTC. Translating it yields CASSQDRAGVPYNEQFF.

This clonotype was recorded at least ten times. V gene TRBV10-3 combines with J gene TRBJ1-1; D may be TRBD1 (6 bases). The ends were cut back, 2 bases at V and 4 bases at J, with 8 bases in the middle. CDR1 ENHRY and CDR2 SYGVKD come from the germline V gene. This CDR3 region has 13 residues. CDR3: CAISEDRTTEAFF. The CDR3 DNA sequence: TGTGCCATCAGTGAGGACAGGACCACTGAAGCTTTCTTT.

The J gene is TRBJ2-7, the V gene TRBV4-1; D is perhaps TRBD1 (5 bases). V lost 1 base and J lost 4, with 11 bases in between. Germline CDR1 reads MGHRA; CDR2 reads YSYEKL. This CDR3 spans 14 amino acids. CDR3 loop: CASSQAQGYYEQYF. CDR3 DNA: TGCGCCAGCAGCCAAGCCCAGGGTTATTACGAGCAGTACTTC.

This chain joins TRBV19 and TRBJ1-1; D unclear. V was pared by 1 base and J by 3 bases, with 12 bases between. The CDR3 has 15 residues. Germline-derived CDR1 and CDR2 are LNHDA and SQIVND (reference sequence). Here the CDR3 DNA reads TGTGCCAGTAGTATAGTTACTAGCCCTTACACTGAAGCTTTCTTT. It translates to CASSIVTSPYTEAFF.

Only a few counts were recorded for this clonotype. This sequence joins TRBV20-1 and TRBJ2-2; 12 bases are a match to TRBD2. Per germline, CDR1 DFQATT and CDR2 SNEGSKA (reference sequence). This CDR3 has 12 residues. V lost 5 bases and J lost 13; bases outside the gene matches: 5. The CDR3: CSAQTSGSSLFF. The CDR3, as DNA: TGCAGTGCTCAGACTAGCGGGAGTTCGCTGTTTTTT.

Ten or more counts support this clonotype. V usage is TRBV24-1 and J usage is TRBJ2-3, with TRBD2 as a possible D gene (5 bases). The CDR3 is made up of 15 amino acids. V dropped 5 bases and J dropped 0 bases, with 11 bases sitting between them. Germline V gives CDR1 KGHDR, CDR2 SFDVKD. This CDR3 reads CATSAGTLSTDTQYF. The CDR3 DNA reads TGTGCCACCAGTGCGGGAACCCTAAGCACAGATACGCAGTATTTT.

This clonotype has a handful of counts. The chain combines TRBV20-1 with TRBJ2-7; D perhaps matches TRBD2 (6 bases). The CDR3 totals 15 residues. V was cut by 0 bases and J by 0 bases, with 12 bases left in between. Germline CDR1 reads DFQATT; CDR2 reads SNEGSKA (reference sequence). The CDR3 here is CSARDPGESSYEQYF. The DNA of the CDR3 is TGCAGTGCTAGAGATCCGGGGGAGAGCTCCTACGAGCAGTACTTC.

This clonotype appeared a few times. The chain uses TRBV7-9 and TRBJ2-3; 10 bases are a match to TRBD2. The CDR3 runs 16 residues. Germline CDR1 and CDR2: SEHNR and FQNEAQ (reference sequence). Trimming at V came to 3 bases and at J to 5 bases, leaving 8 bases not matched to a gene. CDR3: CASSLGLAGVGDTQYF. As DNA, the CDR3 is TGTGCCAGCAGCTTGGGCCTAGCGGGAGTTGGAGATACGCAGTATTTT.

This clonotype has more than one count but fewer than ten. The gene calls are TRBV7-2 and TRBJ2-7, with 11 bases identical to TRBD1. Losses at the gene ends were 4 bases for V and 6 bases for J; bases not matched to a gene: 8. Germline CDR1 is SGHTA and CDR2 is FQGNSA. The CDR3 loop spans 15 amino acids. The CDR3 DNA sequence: TGTGCCAGCAGCTGGGGACAGGGGGTGTCACGCGAGCAGTACTTC. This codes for CASSWGQGVSREQYF.

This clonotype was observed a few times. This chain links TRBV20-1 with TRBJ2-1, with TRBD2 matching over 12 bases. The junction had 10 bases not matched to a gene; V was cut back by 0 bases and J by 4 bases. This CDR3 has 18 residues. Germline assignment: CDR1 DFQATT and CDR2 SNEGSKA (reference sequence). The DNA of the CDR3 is TGCAGTGCTAGAGACCCTCGTACTAGCGGGAGGTCGTACAATGAGCAGTTCTTC. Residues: CSARDPRTSGRSYNEQFF.

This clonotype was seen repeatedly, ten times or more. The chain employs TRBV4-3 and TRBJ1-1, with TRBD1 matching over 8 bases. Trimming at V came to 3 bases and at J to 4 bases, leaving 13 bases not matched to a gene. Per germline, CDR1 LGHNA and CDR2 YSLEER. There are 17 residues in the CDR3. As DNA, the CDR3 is TGCGCCAGCAGCCACACAAAAAGACAGGGGAGGATCACTGAAGCTTTCTTT. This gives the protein CASSHTKRQGRITEAFF.

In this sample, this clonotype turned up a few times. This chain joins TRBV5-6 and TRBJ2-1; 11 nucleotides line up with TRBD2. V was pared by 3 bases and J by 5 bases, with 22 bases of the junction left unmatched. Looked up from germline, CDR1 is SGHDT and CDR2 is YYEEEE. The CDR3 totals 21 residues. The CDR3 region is CASSSTGSAPLAGVSHNEQFF. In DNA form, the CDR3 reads TGTGCCAGCAGCTCAACAGGCTCAGCTCCACTAGCGGGAGTATCACACAATGAGCAGTTCTTC.

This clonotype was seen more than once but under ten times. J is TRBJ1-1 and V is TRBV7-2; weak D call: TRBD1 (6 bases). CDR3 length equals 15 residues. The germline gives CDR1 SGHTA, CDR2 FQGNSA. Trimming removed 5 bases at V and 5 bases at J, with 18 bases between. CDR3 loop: CASSPQWGAGTEAFF. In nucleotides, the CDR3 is TGTGCCAGCAGCCCCCAGTGGGGGGCTGGAACTGAAGCTTTCTTT.

DNA for the CDR3: TGCGCCAGCAGCTCGGTGTTCACAGATACGCAGTATTTT. Protein product: CASSSVFTDTQYF. V and J are TRBV5-1 and TRBJ2-3, with D uncertain. There are 13 residues in the CDR3. CDR1 and CDR2 (germline): SGHRS, YFSETQ. The germline V and J ends were trimmed by 3 bases and 2 bases, with 7 bases remaining between them.

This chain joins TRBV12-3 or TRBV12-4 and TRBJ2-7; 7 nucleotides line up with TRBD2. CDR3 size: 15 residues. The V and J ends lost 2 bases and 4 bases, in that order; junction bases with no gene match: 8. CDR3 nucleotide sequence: TGTGCCAGCAGTTTATGGCTAGCGGAGATATACGAGCAGTACTTC. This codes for CASSLWLAEIYEQYF.

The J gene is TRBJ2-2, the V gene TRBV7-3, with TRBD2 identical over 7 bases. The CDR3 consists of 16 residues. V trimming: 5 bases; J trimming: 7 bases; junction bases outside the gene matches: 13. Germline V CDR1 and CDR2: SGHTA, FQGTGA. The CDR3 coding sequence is TGTGCCAGCAGCCGTTGGGGGGGACTAACCGGCGGGGAGCTGTTTTTT. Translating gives CASSRWGGLTGGELFF.

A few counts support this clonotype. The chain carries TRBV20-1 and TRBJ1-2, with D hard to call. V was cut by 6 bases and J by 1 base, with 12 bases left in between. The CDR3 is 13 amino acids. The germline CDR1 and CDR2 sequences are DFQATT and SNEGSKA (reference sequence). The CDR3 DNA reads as TGCAGTGCGAATCCGGGAGTTAACTATGGCTACACCTTC. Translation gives CSANPGVNYGYTF.

The CDR3, as DNA: TGTGCCAGCAGCGACGAACAGGGATCCATGGGTTTGGAGACCCAGTACTTC. Translated: CASSDEQGSMGLETQYF. V usage is TRBV7-2 and J usage is TRBJ2-5; tentatively, D is TRBD1 (6 bases). This CDR3 comprises 17 residues. Looked up from germline, CDR1 is SGHTA and CDR2 is FQGNSA. V was cut by 5 bases and J by 5 bases, with 24 bases left in between.

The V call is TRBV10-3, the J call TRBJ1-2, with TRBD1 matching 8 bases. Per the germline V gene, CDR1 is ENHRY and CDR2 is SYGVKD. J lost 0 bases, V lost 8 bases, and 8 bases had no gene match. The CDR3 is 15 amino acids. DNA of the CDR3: TGTGCCATCGAAGTCCGGGACAGGCCTAACTATGGCTACACCTTC. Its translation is CAIEVRDRPNYGYTF.

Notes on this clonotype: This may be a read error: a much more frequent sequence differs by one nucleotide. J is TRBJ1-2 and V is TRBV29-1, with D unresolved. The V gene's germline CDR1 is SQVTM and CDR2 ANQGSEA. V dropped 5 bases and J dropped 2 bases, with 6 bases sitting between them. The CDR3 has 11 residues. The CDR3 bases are TGCAGCGTTCCGCGAAACTATGGCTACACCTTC. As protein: CSVPRNYGYTF.

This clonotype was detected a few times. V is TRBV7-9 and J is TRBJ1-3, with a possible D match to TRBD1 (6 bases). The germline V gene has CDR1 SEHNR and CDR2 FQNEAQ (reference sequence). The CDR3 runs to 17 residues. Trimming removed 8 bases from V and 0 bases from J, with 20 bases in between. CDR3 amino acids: CASSEWGRGDSGNTIYF. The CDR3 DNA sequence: TGTGCCAGCTCCGAGTGGGGCAGGGGCGACTCTGGAAACACCATATATTTT.

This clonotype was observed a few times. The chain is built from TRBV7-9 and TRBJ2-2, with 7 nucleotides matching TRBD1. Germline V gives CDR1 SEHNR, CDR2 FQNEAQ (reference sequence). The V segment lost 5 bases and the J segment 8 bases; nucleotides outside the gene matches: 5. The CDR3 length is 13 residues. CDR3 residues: CASSATGSGELFF. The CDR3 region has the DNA TGTGCCAGCAGCGCGACAGGGAGTGGGGAGCTGTTTTTT.